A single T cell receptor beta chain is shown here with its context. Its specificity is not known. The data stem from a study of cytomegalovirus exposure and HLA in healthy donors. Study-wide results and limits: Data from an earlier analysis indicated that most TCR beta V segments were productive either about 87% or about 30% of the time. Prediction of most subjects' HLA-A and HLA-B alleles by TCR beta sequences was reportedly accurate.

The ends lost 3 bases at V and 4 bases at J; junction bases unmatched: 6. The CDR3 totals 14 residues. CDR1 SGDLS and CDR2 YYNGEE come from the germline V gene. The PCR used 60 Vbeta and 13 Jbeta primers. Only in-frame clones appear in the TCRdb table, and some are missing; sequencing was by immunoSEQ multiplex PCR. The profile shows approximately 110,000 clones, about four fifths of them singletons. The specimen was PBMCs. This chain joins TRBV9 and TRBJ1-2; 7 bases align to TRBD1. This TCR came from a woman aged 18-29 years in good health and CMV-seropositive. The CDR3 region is CASSARDSSYGYTF. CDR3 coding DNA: TGTGCCAGCAGCGCCCGGGACAGCTCCTATGGCTACACCTTC.